This T cell receptor (beta chain) stems from a study of Graves' ophthalmopathy and Graves' hyperthyroidism. Study conclusions and caveats: The model's ophthalmopathy progression predictions had approximately 71% sensitivity and 72.22% specificity. Sensitivity of around 86% and specificity of 65% to 83% were achieved when a 13-signature model separated ophthalmopathy from stable hyperthyroidism.

This clonotype was counted many times. Its target is not known. As the template, RNA transcripts were used to amplify TCR beta CDR3 regions. Second-round multiplex PCR came after a first-round RT-PCR that employed HTBI primers. TCRdb called the multiplex PCR reads again in MiXCR, with one record for every CDR3 protein. The data contain 660,000 or so distinct CDR3 sequences, 35% to 50% of them singletons. V lost 5 bases, J lost 1 base, and 6 bases stayed unmatched. CDR3 size: 16 residues. Symptoms, serum thyroxine and TRAb, thyroid ultrasound, and orbital computed tomography formed the diagnostic basis.

The chain links TRBV12-3 or TRBV12-4 to TRBJ2-2; 8 positions agree with TRBD1. This clonotype was sampled from an adult man with Graves' ophthalmopathy. Sequencing input: peripheral blood. The CDR3 DNA reads as TGTGCCAGCAGTCCCCACGGACAGGGGAACACCGGGGAGCTGTTTTTT. Translating it yields CASSPHGQGNTGELFF.